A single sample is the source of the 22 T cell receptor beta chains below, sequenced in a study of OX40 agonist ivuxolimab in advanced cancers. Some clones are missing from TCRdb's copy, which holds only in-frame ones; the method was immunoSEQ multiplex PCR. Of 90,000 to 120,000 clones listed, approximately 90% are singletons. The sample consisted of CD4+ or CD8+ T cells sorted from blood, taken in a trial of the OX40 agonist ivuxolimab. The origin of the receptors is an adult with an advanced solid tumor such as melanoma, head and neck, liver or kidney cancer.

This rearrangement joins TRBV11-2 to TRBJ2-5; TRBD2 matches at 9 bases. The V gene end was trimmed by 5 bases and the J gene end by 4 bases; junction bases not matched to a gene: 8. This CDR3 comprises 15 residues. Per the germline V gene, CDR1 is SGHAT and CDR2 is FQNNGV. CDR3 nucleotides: TGTGCCAGCAGCAACTTAGCGGGAGTGGGAGAGACCCAGTACTTC. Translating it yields CASSNLAGVGETQYF.

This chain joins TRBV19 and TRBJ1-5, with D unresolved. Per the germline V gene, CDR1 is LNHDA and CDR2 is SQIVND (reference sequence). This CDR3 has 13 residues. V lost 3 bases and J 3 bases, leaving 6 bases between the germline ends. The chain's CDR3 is CASSIWVNQPQHF. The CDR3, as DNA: TGTGCCAGTAGTATCTGGGTCAATCAGCCCCAGCATTTT.

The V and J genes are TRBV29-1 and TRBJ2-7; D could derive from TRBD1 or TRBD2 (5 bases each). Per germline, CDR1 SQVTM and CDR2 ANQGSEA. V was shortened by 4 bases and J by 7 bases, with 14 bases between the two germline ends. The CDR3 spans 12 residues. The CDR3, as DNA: TGCAGCGTTGGGGACCTTTCTCGTGAGCAGTACTTC. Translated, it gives CSVGDLSREQYF.

The CDR3 spells CAWSDASAGQYEQYF. In nucleotides, the CDR3 is TGTGCCTGGAGTGACGCTAGCGCCGGGCAATACGAGCAGTACTTC. The V gene is TRBV30, the J gene TRBJ2-7; TRBD2 is a possible D gene (6 bases). CDR3 length: 15 residues. Germline V gene data show CDR1 as GTSNPN and CDR2 as SVGIG (reference sequence). The V and J ends lost 1 base and 4 bases respectively, with 17 bases between them.

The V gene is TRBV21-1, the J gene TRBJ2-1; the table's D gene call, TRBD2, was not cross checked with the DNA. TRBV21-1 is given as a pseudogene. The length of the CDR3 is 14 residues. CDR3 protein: CASSKGGPCNEQFF. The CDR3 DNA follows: TGTGCCAGCAGCAAAGGCGGCCCGTGCAATGAGCAGTTCTTC.

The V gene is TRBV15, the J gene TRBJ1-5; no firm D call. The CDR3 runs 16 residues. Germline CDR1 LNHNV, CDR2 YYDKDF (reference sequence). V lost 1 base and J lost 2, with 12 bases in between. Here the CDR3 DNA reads TGTGCCACCAGCAGAGGACCCCGGGCGGGCAATCAGCCCCAGCATTTT. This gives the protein CATSRGPRAGNQPQHF.

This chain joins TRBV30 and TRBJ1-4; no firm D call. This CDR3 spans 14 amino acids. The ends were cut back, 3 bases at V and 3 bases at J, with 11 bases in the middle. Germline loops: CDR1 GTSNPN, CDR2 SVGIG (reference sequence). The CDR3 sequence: CAWRTQYPNEKLFF. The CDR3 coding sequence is TGTGCCTGGAGAACCCAGTACCCTAATGAAAAACTGTTTTTT. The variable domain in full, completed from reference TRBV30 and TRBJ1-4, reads SQTIHQWPATLVQPVGSPLSLECTVEGTSNPNLYWYRQAAGRGLQLLFYSVGIGQISSEVPQNLSASRPQDRQFILSSKKLLLSDSGFYLCAWRTQYPNEKLFFGSGTQLSVL.

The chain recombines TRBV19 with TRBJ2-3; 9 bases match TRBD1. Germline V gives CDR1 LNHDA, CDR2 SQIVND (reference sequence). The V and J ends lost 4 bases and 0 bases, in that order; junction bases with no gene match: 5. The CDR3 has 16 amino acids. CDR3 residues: CASSKTGGSSTDTQYF. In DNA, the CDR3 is TGTGCCAGTAGTAAGACAGGGGGTTCTAGCACAGATACGCAGTATTTT. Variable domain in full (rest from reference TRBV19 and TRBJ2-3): DGGITQSPKYLFRKEGQNVTLSCEQNLNHDAMYWYRQDPGQGLRLIYYSQIVNDFQKGDIAEGYSVSREKKESFPLTVTSAQKNPTAFYLCASSKTGGSSTDTQYFGPGTRLTVL.

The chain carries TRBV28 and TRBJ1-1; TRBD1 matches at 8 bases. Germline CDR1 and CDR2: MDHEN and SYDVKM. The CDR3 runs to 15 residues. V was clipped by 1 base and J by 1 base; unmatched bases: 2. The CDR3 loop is CASSLFGTGNTEAFF. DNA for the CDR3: TGTGCCAGCAGTTTATTCGGGACAGGGAACACTGAAGCTTTCTTT.

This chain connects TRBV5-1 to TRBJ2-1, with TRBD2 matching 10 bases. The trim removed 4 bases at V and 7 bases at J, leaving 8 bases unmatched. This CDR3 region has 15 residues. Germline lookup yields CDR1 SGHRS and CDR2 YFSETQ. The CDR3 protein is CASSLPSGSGNEQFF. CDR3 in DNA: TGCGCCAGCAGCCTACCTAGCGGGAGCGGGAATGAGCAGTTCTTC.

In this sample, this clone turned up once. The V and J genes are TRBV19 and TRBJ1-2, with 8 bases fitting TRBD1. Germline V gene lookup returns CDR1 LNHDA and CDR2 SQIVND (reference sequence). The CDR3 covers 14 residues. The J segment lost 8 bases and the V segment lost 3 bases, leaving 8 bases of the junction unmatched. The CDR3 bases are TGTGCCAGTAGTATGCAGGGGGCGGTATCCGGCTACACCTTC. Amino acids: CASSMQGAVSGYTF.

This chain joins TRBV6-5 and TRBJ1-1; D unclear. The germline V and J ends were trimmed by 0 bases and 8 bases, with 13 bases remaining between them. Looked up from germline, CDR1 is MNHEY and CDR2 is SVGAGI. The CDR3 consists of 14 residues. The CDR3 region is CASSYSGQFGEAFF. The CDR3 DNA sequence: TGTGCCAGCAGTTACTCGGGTCAGTTTGGAGAAGCTTTCTTT.

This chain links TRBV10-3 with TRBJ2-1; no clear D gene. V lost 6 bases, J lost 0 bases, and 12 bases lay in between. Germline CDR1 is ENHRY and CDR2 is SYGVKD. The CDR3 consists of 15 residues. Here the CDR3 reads CAIRSTESSYNEQFF. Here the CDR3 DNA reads TGTGCCATCAGATCGACGGAAAGCTCCTACAATGAGCAGTTCTTC.

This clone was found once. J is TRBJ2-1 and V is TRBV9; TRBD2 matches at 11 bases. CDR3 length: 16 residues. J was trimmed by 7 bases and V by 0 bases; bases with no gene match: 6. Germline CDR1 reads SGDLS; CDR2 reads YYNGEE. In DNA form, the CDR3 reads TGTGCCAGCAGCGTAGGTTGGACTAGCGGGTTAAATGAGCAGTTCTTC. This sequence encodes CASSVGWTSGLNEQFF.

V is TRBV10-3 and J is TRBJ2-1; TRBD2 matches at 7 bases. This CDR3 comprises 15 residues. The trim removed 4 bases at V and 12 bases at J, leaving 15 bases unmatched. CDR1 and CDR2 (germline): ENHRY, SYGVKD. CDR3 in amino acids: CAISVRERNNRAQFF. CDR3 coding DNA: TGTGCCATCAGTGTGCGGGAGCGGAATAATAGGGCGCAGTTCTTC.

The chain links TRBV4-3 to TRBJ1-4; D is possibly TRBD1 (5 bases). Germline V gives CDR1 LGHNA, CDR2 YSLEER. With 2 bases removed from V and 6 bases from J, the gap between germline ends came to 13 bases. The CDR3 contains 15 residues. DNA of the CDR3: TGCGCCAGCAGCCAACCCGACAGAAGAGATGAAAAACTGTTTTTT. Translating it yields CASSQPDRRDEKLFF.

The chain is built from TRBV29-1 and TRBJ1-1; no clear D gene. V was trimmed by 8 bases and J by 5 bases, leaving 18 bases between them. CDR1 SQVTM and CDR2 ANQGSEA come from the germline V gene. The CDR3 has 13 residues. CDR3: CSSYDSIRTEAFF. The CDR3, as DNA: TGCAGCTCCTATGACTCCATCCGGACTGAAGCTTTCTTT.

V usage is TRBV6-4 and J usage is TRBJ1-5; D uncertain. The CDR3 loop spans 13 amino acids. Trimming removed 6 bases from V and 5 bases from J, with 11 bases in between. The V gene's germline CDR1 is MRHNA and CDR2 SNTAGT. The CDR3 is CASSPMGDQPQHF. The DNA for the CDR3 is TGTGCCAGCAGCCCGATGGGAGATCAGCCCCAGCATTTT.

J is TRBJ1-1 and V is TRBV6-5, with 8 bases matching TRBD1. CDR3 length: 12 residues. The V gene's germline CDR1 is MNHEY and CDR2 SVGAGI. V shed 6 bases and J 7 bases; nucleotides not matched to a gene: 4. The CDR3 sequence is CASRGTGFEAFF. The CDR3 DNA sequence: TGTGCCAGCAGGGGGACAGGATTTGAAGCTTTCTTT.

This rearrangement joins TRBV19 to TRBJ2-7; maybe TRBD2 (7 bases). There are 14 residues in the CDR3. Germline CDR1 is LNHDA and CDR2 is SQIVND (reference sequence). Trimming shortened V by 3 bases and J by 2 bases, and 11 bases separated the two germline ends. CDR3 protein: CASSIRGGPYEQYF. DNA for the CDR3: TGTGCCAGTAGTATTAGGGGGGGCCCCTACGAGCAGTACTTC.

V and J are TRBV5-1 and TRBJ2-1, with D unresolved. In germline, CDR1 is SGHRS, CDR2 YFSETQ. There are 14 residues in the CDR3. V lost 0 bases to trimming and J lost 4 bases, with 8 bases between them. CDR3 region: CASSLGWRYNEQFF. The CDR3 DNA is TGCGCCAGCAGCTTGGGTTGGCGGTACAATGAGCAGTTCTTC. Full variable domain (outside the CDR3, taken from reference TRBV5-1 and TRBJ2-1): KAGVTQTPRYLIKTRGQQVTLSCSPISGHRSVSWYQQTPGQGLQFLFEYFSETQRNKGNFPGRFSGRQFSNSRSEMNVSTLELGDSALYLCASSLGWRYNEQFFGPGTRLTVL.

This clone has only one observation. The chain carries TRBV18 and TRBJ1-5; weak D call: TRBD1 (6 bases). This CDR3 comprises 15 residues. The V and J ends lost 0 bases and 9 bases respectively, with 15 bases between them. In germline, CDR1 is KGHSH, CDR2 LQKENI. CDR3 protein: CASSPPEQGLGPQHF. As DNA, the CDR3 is TGTGCCAGCTCACCACCCGAACAGGGCTTGGGGCCCCAGCATTTT.